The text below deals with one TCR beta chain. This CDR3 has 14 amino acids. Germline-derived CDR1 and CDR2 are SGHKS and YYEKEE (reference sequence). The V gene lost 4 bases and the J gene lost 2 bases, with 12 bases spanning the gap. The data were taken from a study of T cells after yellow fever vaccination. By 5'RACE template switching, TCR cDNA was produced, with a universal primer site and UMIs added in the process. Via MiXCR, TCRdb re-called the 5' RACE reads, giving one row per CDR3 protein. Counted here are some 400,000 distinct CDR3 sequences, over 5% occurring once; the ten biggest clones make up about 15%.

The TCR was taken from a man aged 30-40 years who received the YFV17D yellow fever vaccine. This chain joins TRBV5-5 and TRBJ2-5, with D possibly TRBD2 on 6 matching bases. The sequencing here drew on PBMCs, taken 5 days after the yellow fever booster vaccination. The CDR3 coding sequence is TGTGCCAGCAGCCCGACTAGTCTTCAAGAGACCCAGTACTTC. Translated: CASSPTSLQETQYF.